These T cell receptor beta chains were read from a single sample in a study of T cells in Graves' hyperthyroidism and ophthalmopathy. TCRdb ran MiXCR on the multiplex PCR reads and lists one entry per CDR3 protein. The sample contains about 500,000 distinct CDR3 sequences, around 16% of which appear only once. The material sequenced was blood. These receptors all stem from a woman between 25 and 40 years old with Graves' ophthalmopathy. Each CDR3 is given with its conserved first and last residue. D genes are given only for firm matches. A clone size is listed for some rows: how often the clone was seen (once, few, many), or a class if it is expanded.

J gene: TRBJ2-5
clone size: few
V gene: TRBV13
D gene: NA
CDR3 protein: CASSSLVQGSKTQYF
CDR3 DNA: TGTGCCAGCAGCTCCCTCGTGCAGGGGAGCAAGACCCAGTACTTC

J gene: TRBJ1-3
clone size: NA
V gene: TRBV15
D gene: NA
CDR3 protein: CATSRDRVGEDTIYF
CDR3 DNA: TGTGCCACCAGCAGAGATCGGGTAGGGGAGGACACCATATATTTT

J gene: TRBJ1-4
clone size: many
V gene: TRBV28
D gene: TRBD1
CDR3 protein: CASTKIGQATNEKLFF
CDR3 DNA: TGTGCCAGCACCAAAATTGGACAGGCAACTAATGAAAAACTGTTTTTT

J gene: TRBJ2-7
clone size: many
V gene: TRBV2
D gene: NA
CDR3 protein: CASNGTPLLEQYF
CDR3 DNA: TGTGCCAGCAATGGGACACCTCTACTCGAGCAGTACTTC

J gene: TRBJ2-5
clone size: NA
V gene: TRBV9
D gene: NA
CDR3 protein: CASSDRPEFQETQYF
CDR3 DNA: TGTGCCAGCAGCGACCGACCGGAATTCCAAGAGACCCAGTACTTC

J gene: TRBJ2-1
clone size: NA
V gene: TRBV10-2
D gene: NA
CDR3 protein: CASTSLSNEQFF
CDR3 DNA: TGCGCCAGCACAAGCCTGAGCAATGAGCAGTTCTTC

J gene: TRBJ1-2
clone size: many
V gene: TRBV7-9
D gene: TRBD1
CDR3 protein: CASSLRDSNYGYTF
CDR3 DNA: TGTGCCAGCAGCCTAAGGGACAGTAACTATGGCTACACCTTC

J gene: TRBJ2-7
clone size: few
V gene: TRBV6-2/TRBV6-3
D gene: NA
CDR3 protein: CASSPLYSYEQYF
CDR3 DNA: TGTGCCAGCAGTCCCTTGTATAGCTACGAGCAGTACTTC

J gene: TRBJ2-5
clone size: few
V gene: TRBV4-3
D gene: NA
CDR3 protein: CASSPIRWETQYF
CDR3 DNA: TGCGCCAGCAGCCCCATTCGGTGGGAGACCCAGTACTTC

J gene: TRBJ1-1
clone size: many
V gene: TRBV20-1
D gene: NA
CDR3 protein: CSNKGHVITEAFF
CDR3 DNA: TGCAGCAACAAGGGACATGTCATCACTGAAGCTTTCTTT

J gene: TRBJ2-3
clone size: many
V gene: TRBV20-1
D gene: NA
CDR3 protein: CSARDLAGYGTDTQYF
CDR3 DNA: TGCAGTGCTAGAGATCTAGCAGGGTATGGCACAGATACGCAGTATTTT

J gene: TRBJ1-2
clone size: few
V gene: TRBV4-1
D gene: NA
CDR3 protein: CASSQVAAGRNYGYTF
CDR3 DNA: TGCGCCAGCAGCCAAGTCGCGGCAGGGCGGAACTATGGCTACACCTTC

J gene: TRBJ1-1
clone size: many
V gene: TRBV5-8
D gene: NA
CDR3 protein: CASSSRGVNTEAFF
CDR3 DNA: TGTGCCAGCAGTTCTCGGGGGGTGAACACTGAAGCTTTCTTT

J gene: TRBJ1-2
clone size: few
V gene: TRBV4-3
D gene: NA
CDR3 protein: CASSQIFRGSKGYGYTF
CDR3 DNA: TGCGCCAGCAGCCAAATATTCAGGGGTTCAAAGGGATATGGCTACACCTTC

J gene: TRBJ1-1
clone size: many
V gene: TRBV5-1
D gene: NA
CDR3 protein: CASSKGRMIMNTEAFF
CDR3 DNA: TGCGCCAGCAGTAAGGGACGGATGATAATGAACACTGAAGCTTTCTTT

J gene: TRBJ2-1
clone size: many
V gene: TRBV29-1
D gene: NA
CDR3 protein: CSVEANRVSWRKNEQFF
CDR3 DNA: TGCAGCGTTGAAGCCAATCGGGTCTCTTGGCGGAAAAATGAGCAGTTCTTC

J gene: TRBJ2-2
clone size: NA
V gene: TRBV19
D gene: TRBD1
CDR3 protein: CASSHRGNTGELFF
CDR3 DNA: TGTGCCAGTAGTCACAGGGGAAACACCGGGGAGCTGTTTTTT

J gene: TRBJ2-3
clone size: few
V gene: TRBV12-5
D gene: NA
CDR3 protein: CASGLDRLTDTQYF
CDR3 DNA: TGCGCTAGTGGTTTGGACCGGCTCACAGATACGCAGTATTTT

J gene: TRBJ2-1
clone size: many
V gene: TRBV7-2
D gene: NA
CDR3 protein: CASREDSGTYNEQFF
CDR3 DNA: TGTGCCAGCAGAGAGGATAGCGGAACCTACAATGAGCAGTTCTTC

J gene: TRBJ1-5
clone size: NA
V gene: TRBV19
D gene: NA
CDR3 protein: CASSPPPWGGSNQPQHF
CDR3 DNA: TGTGCCAGTAGTCCACCCCCTTGGGGGGGTAGCAATCAGCCCCAGCATTTT

J gene: TRBJ2-7
clone size: few
V gene: TRBV9
D gene: TRBD2
CDR3 protein: CASSVGDSGRYEQYF
CDR3 DNA: TGTGCCAGCAGCGTAGGCGATAGCGGGAGGTACGAGCAGTACTTC

J gene: TRBJ2-5
clone size: many
V gene: TRBV27
D gene: TRBD1
CDR3 protein: CASSPMTGPQETQYF
CDR3 DNA: TGTGCCAGCAGTCCAATGACAGGGCCACAAGAGACCCAGTACTTC

J gene: TRBJ1-4
clone size: NA
V gene: TRBV6-2/TRBV6-3
D gene: NA
CDR3 protein: CASSDWEKLFF
CDR3 DNA: TGTGCCAGCAGCGACTGGGAAAAACTGTTTTTT

J gene: TRBJ2-1
clone size: many
V gene: TRBV6-1
D gene: TRBD2
CDR3 protein: CASSSPGGPHNEQFF
CDR3 DNA: TGTGCCAGCAGTTCCCCGGGAGGGCCGCACAATGAGCAGTTCTTC

J gene: TRBJ2-7
clone size: NA
V gene: TRBV20-1
D gene: TRBD2
CDR3 protein: CSAMGLAGYYEQYF
CDR3 DNA: TGCAGTGCCATGGGACTAGCGGGGTACTACGAGCAGTACTTC

J gene: TRBJ2-1
clone size: NA
V gene: TRBV7-8
D gene: NA
CDR3 protein: CASSFSASSTNEQFF
CDR3 DNA: TGTGCCAGCAGCTTTTCAGCGTCTTCTACCAATGAGCAGTTCTTC

J gene: TRBJ2-3
clone size: few
V gene: TRBV7-8
D gene: NA
CDR3 protein: CASSPYREMEDTQYF
CDR3 DNA: TGTGCCAGCAGCCCCTACAGGGAGATGGAAGATACGCAGTATTTT

J gene: TRBJ1-1
clone size: NA
V gene: TRBV6-2/TRBV6-3
D gene: NA
CDR3 protein: CASSHDGVGAFF
CDR3 DNA: TGTGCCAGCAGTCACGACGGGGTTGGGGCTTTCTTT